Listed below are T cell receptor beta chains from one sample, sequenced in a study of OX40 agonist ivuxolimab in advanced cancers. Repertoires were generated with immunoSEQ multiplex PCR, while TCRdb's copy carries only in-frame clones and drops some. This sample carries about 41,000 clones, approximately 86% of them seen once, and the ten largest clones take less than 3%. Sequencing used CD4+ or CD8+ T cells sorted from blood, obtained in a trial of the OX40 agonist ivuxolimab. These receptors were obtained from an adult with an advanced solid tumor such as melanoma, head and neck, liver or kidney cancer. The CDR3 runs from the conserved cysteine through the conserved F or W. D genes are given only for firm matches. Size tells how often a clone was seen (once, few, many) or the class of an expanded clone, and some rows leave it out.

d_call,clone_size,v_call,j_call,cdr3_nt,cdr3_aa
.,.,TRBV28,TRBJ1-2,TGTGCCAGCAGTTATGACGGGGGCTATGGCTACACCTTC,CASSYDGGYGYTF
.,.,TRBV28,TRBJ2-1,TGTGCCAGCAGCTCTAGGGATGAGCAGTTCTTC,CASSSRDEQFF
TRBD2,.,TRBV5-5,TRBJ2-7,TGTGCCAGCAGCCTCCGGACTAGCGGGACCTACGAGCAGTACTTC,CASSLRTSGTYEQYF
.,.,TRBV5-6,TRBJ1-1,TGTGCCAGCAGCTTGTACAGTACATTCACTGAAGCTTTCTTT,CASSLYSTFTEAFF
TRBD2,.,TRBV5-8,TRBJ2-3,TGTGCCACCGCGGGGGAGTTACTCGCAGATACGCAGTATTTT,CATAGELLADTQYF
TRBD1,.,TRBV2,TRBJ1-2,TGTGCCAGCACCCGCCGACCTACAGGGGAGGGTGGCTACACCTTC,CASTRRPTGEGGYTF
.,.,TRBV21-1,TRBJ2-1,TGTGCCAGCGCGATCGGACTAGCCCACAATGAGCAGTTCTTC,CASAIGLAHNEQFF
TRBD1,.,TRBV7-3,TRBJ2-1,TGTGCCAGCAGCTCCGGGACAGCAAATGAGCAGTTCTTC,CASSSGTANEQFF
.,.,TRBV6-6,TRBJ1-1,TGTGCCAGCACCTTCAAGACGGGGGGGACCACTGAAGCTTTCTTT,CASTFKTGGTTEAFF
TRBD1,.,TRBV6-5,TRBJ2-7,TGTGCCAGCAGCACTAGTTGGGACAGCACCTACGAGCAGTACTTC,CASSTSWDSTYEQYF
.,.,TRBV11-2,TRBJ2-2,TGTGCCAGCTCGAAACCCTTCTTTTCGAACACCGGGGAGCTGTTTTTT,CASSKPFFSNTGELFF
TRBD1,.,TRBV19,TRBJ1-5,TGTGCCAGTAGTGCCGACAGGGTAGGGGGTCAGCCCCAGCATTTT,CASSADRVGGQPQHF
.,.,TRBV27,TRBJ1-2,TGTGCCAGCAGTTCCCACGGGGCAGACTATGGCTACACCTTC,CASSSHGADYGYTF
.,.,TRBV6-5,TRBJ2-7,TGTGCCAGCAGTTTCCAAACGGGCAACGAGCAGTACTTC,CASSFQTGNEQYF
TRBD1,.,TRBV19,TRBJ2-6,TGTGCCAGTACCCGGACAGGGTCCGGGGCCAACGTCCTGACTTTC,CASTRTGSGANVLTF
.,.,TRBV5-5,TRBJ1-1,TGTGCCAGCAGCTTGGTAGCTGAAGCTTTCTTT,CASSLVAEAFF
.,few,TRBV5-1,TRBJ2-2,TGCGCCAGCAGCCTCCCCCGGGACGGTGATCCGTTTTTT,CASSLPRDGDPFF
TRBD2,.,TRBV10-3,TRBJ2-5,TGTGCCATCAGACAACTAGCGGGAGCCGACCAGTACTTC,CAIRQLAGADQYF
.,.,TRBV9,TRBJ1-3,TGTGCCAGCAGCGTAACCCCTACAGGCTCTGGAAACACCATATATTTT,CASSVTPTGSGNTIYF
TRBD2,.,TRBV27,TRBJ2-7,TGTGCCAGCAGTACCCATTCTTCGCTAGCGGGAGGGCCCCTATACTTC,CASSTHSSLAGGPLYF
.,.,TRBV18,TRBJ2-3,TGTGCCAGCTCAGCGGGGCCCACAGATACGCAGTATTTT,CASSAGPTDTQYF
.,.,TRBV21-1,TRBJ1-4,TGTGCCAGCAGCAGGGGAGAAAAACTGTTTTTT,CASSRGEKLFF
.,.,TRBV10-1,TRBJ2-5,TGCGCCAGCGGAACCTGGAAGACCCAGTACTTC,CASGTWKTQYF
TRBD2,once,TRBV4-3,TRBJ2-7,TGCGCCAGCAGCCAAGTTCTCAGCCCGTGGGGGACTAACTACGAGCAGTACTTC,CASSQVLSPWGTNYEQYF
.,.,TRBV7-2,TRBJ1-2,TGTGCCAGCACCCCCGGTTCGTATGGCTACACCTTC,CASTPGSYGYTF
.,.,TRBV28,TRBJ1-6,TGTGCCAGCAGTTTATTAGAGGCTTCACCCCTCCACTTT,CASSLLEASPLHF
TRBD1,.,TRBV29-1,TRBJ2-5,TGCAGCGTTGAGGGACAGGGACAGACCCAGTACTTC,CSVEGQGQTQYF
TRBD1,once,TRBV18,TRBJ1-4,TGTGCCAGCTCACCCGACAGGGTGGACGTTGAAAAACTGTTTTTT,CASSPDRVDVEKLFF
.,few,TRBV30,TRBJ2-1,TGTGCCTGGAGGGAGGGGCCGGGCAATGAGCAGTTCTTC,CAWREGPGNEQFF
.,.,TRBV5-1,TRBJ1-1,TGCGCCAGCAGCTTGGGTTGGGGAAACACTGAAGCTTTCTTT,CASSLGWGNTEAFF
.,.,TRBV18,TRBJ2-7,TGTGCCAGCTCAGCGGATATGCGGGAGCAGTACTTC,CASSADMREQYF
.,.,TRBV7-2,TRBJ2-5,TGTGCCAGCAGCTTAGTGGTATATCAGAAGTACTTC,CASSLVVYQKYF
.,.,TRBV15,TRBJ1-4,TGTGCCACCAGCACCCGGACCGGGAATGAAAAACTGTTTTTT,CATSTRTGNEKLFF
.,.,TRBV7-8,TRBJ2-6,TGTGCCAGCCTACCAGGAGGGGCTGGGGCCAACGTCCTGACTTTC,CASLPGGAGANVLTF
TRBD2,.,TRBV27,TRBJ2-1,TGTGCCAGCAGTTTAAGCGGGAGTCGGAATGAGCAGTTCTTC,CASSLSGSRNEQFF
.,.,TRBV19,TRBJ2-3,TGTGCCAGTTCATTAGCGGCTACAACAGATACGCAGTATTTT,CASSLAATTDTQYF
TRBD2,.,TRBV11-2,TRBJ2-7,TGTGCCAGCAGCTTAGTTAAAGGGAGGGAGCCCTACGAGCAGTACTTC,CASSLVKGREPYEQYF
.,.,TRBV2,TRBJ1-5,TGTGCCAGCAGTCCCAACTGGGACCAGCCCCAGCATTTT,CASSPNWDQPQHF
.,.,TRBV5-6,TRBJ2-1,TGTGCCAGCAGCTCACTAGGTGGCTTCAATGAGCAGTTCTTC,CASSSLGGFNEQFF
.,once,TRBV9,TRBJ1-3,TGTGCCAGCACTCTCGACCACTTGTCCTCTGGAAACACCATATATTTT,CASTLDHLSSGNTIYF
TRBD2,.,TRBV10-3,TRBJ2-3,TGTGCCATCTCGGGGGGGCTTCCCTACACAGATACGCAGTATTTT,CAISGGLPYTDTQYF
.,.,TRBV30,TRBJ1-2,TGTGCCTGGAGTGTAAGTACCGCTCGTGGCTACACCTTC,CAWSVSTARGYTF
TRBD2,.,TRBV5-1,TRBJ2-5,TGCGCCAGCAGCCTAGCGGGTGAGACCCAGTACTTC,CASSLAGETQYF
.,.,TRBV27,TRBJ1-1,TGTGCCAGCAGGTCGCGGCCTCAGTGGACTGAAGCTTTCTTT,CASRSRPQWTEAFF
.,.,TRBV11-3,TRBJ1-1,TGTGCCAGCAGCGCCCGGGGAGGATGGACTGAAGCTTTCTTT,CASSARGGWTEAFF
.,.,TRBV28,TRBJ2-7,TGTGCCAGCAGTTCTAACCCCACCTACGAGCAGTACTTC,CASSSNPTYEQYF
.,.,TRBV5-1,TRBJ2-3,TGCGCCAGCAGCTTAAAGGGGAGCACAGATACGCAGTATTTT,CASSLKGSTDTQYF
TRBD1,.,TRBV5-4,TRBJ2-3,TGTGCCAGCAGCCTCCAGGGGGGCACAGATACGCAGTATTTT,CASSLQGGTDTQYF